Listed here is a single T cell receptor (beta chain). The clone's antigen remains unknown. Qualities for individual bases were not recorded, and no much larger clone is one base off. The sample is drawn from a study of T cells in tuberculosis (dated by TCRdb to the late 2010s). About the full investigation: To characterize T cells specific for the mycobacterial lipid antigen glucose monomycolate (GMM), the study used CD1B tetramers together with high-throughput TCR immunosequencing. A South African clinical cohort compared IGRA-negative adolescents, IGRA-positive adolescents with latent tuberculosis and adults with active tuberculosis, approximately ten per group. The study at large found these results: Compared with IGRA-negative controls, TCR-alpha repertoires from active tuberculosis had smaller mean NN-distances to GMM-specific TCRs, which suggests that these TCRs underwent clonal expansion. With the diverse GMM-specific repertoire as input, a classifier achieved around 90% accuracy (AUROC roughly 0.88), whereas GEM motif frequencies as input gave around 70% accuracy. Which clinical samples got chosen depended on the availability of cryopreserved specimens, and the active tuberculosis cases were adults, whereas the controls were adolescents. Shorter CDR3-alpha lengths in active tuberculosis patients partly drove the smaller NN-distances, and the TCR-beta difference was not statistically significant.

TCR libraries were generated with the immunoSEQ multiplex PCR assay, using TCR-beta and/or TCR-alpha/delta assays for each sample. The amplified TCR libraries were sequenced on the Illumina high-throughput platform. Per the authors' processing: Clustering and dimensionality reduction relied on pairwise TCRdist distances among GMM-specific receptors from T cells that were either sorted ex vivo or expanded in vitro. Each clinical repertoire was scored by mean NN-distance, the average TCRdist to the nearest 10% of tetramer-positive reference sequences. GEM TCR motif frequency was computed as the fraction of unique TCRs matching known GEM sequences by V/J usage and CDR3 length. Linear discriminant analysis with leave-one-out cross-validation, implemented in scikit-learn, was used to classify active tuberculosis. The table was pulled from immuneACCESS by TCRdb, which kept in-frame rearrangements only. Such tables lose some clones; where checked, under half of the loss comes from unresolved V genes, and the rest has no known cause. Clonal size and the V and J genes are those of that table, whereas D and trimming came from the DNA. The sample profile shows over 30,000 clones; about 97% of them were found once. The ten largest clones add up to roughly 5.7% of the sample.

At study entry, adolescents were screened for latent tuberculosis infection using a tuberculin skin test and the QuantiFERON-TB GOLD In-Tube IGRA. Unsorted cryopreserved PBMC were immunosequenced, covering on average about 100,000 T cells per clinical donor. Eleven high schools in the Worcester region of the Western Cape, South Africa, served as enrollment sites for adolescents aged 12 to 18 years. Some ten M. tuberculosis-infected adolescents and some ten uninfected adolescents were selected, with the two groups matched for age and sex. Adolescent PBMC were isolated from freshly drawn heparinized blood by density centrifugation and cryopreserved. Reading the germline V gene gives CDR1 SNHLY and CDR2 FYNNEI. V ends up 6 bases short and J 5 bases short, with an unmatched junction base count of 5. From its cysteine to its phenylalanine, the CDR3 spans 14 amino acids. The kept DNA is CDR3 alone, 42 bases in frame from the first base.

The receptor was isolated from a donor between 10 and 29 years old with latent tuberculosis or without tuberculosis infection. Sequencing input: PBMCs. The chain is encoded by TRBV2 joined to TRBJ1-1, with TRBD1 matching 11 junction bases. The sequenced DNA is TGTGCCAGCAGCGGGGGACAGGGGGGAACTGAAGCTTTCTTT. This codes for CASSGGQGGTEAFF. Full variable domain (CDR3 extended with the reference TRBV2 and TRBJ1-1 proteins): EPEVTQTPSHQVTQMGQEVILRCVPISNHLYFYWYRQILGQKVEFLVSFYNNEISEKSEIFDDQFSVERPDGSNFTLKIRSTKLEDSAMYFCASSGGQGGTEAFFGQGTRLTVV.